These 31 T cell receptor beta chains were all obtained from the same sample, sequenced in a study of T cell repertoires in cytomegalovirus infection. The antigens these receptors bind are not known. Via MiXCR, TCRdb re-called the reads, giving one row per CDR3 protein. The sample holds hundreds of thousands of distinct CDR3 sequences, roughly 28% seen once. The material was cultured PBMCs, obtained from culture after CMV antigen stimulation. The source is a human donor in good health (CMV status not recorded). Some clones in this sample may be carry-over from other donors' samples.

The genes are TRBV20-1 and TRBJ2-7; tentatively, D is TRBD2 (6 bases). Trimming left V 2 bases short and J 2 bases short, with 10 bases between. Per the germline V gene, CDR1 is DFQATT and CDR2 is SNEGSKA (reference sequence). This CDR3 is 13 amino acids long. The CDR3 nucleotides read TGCAGTGCTAGAAGCCCGGGGGCCTACGAGCAGTACTTC. This sequence encodes CSARSPGAYEQYF.

This clonotype turned up a few times. This chain links TRBV10-3 with TRBJ1-1; D gene ambiguous. The germline V gene encodes CDR1 ENHRY and CDR2 SYGVKD. The CDR3 spans 14 residues. Trimming left V 2 bases short and J 8 bases short, with 15 bases between. DNA of the CDR3: TGTGCCATCAGTGAGGTTCGGACGGTCGTAGAAGCTTTCTTT. It specifies CAISEVRTVVEAFF.

This chain links TRBV7-9 with TRBJ2-1; the D call may be TRBD1 or TRBD2 (5 bases each). The germline V gene encodes CDR1 SEHNR and CDR2 FQNEAQ (reference sequence). V was cut by 5 bases and J by 5 bases, with 16 bases left in between. CDR3 length: 15 residues. The CDR3 DNA sequence: TGTGCCAGCAGCCCGGGGACCCGAGAAAACAATGAGCAGTTCTTC. Its protein product is CASSPGTRENNEQFF.

The rearrangement links TRBV6-1 to TRBJ2-1, with D perhaps TRBD2 (5 bases). From germline, CDR1 is MNHNS and CDR2 SASEGT. This CDR3 is 13 amino acids long. With 6 bases removed from V and 10 bases from J, the gap between germline ends came to 16 bases. The CDR3 coding sequence is TGTGCCAGCAGCCCGACTACCACCTTAGAGCAGTTCTTC. Its translation is CASSPTTTLEQFF.

This clonotype has more than one count but fewer than ten. This rearrangement joins TRBV27 to TRBJ1-1, with D uncertain. Between the trimmed V and J ends, which lost 1 base and 1 base, there was a span of 4 bases. The CDR3 totals 13 residues. CDR1 and CDR2 (germline): MNHEY, SMNVEV (reference sequence). In DNA form, the CDR3 reads TGTGCCAGCAGTTTATACCAGAACACTGAAGCTTTCTTT. Its translation: CASSLYQNTEAFF.

This clonotype was counted only a few times. The genes are TRBV7-2 and TRBJ1-4; maybe TRBD1 (5 bases). CDR3 length: 14 residues. The ends were cut back, 4 bases at V and 8 bases at J, with 14 bases in the middle. Germline V CDR1 and CDR2: SGHTA, FQGNSA. CDR3 residues: CASSWGGVGEKLFF. The CDR3 bases are TGTGCCAGCAGCTGGGGGGGGGTGGGGGAAAAACTGTTTTTT.

This clonotype was detected only a few times. The chain uses TRBV4-2 and TRBJ2-3, with D perhaps matching TRBD1 or TRBD2 (7 bases each). Trimming shortened V by 0 bases and J by 3 bases, and 13 bases separated the two germline ends. The length of the CDR3 is 16 residues. Germline CDR1 is LGHNA and CDR2 is YNFKEQ. In nucleotides, the CDR3 is TGTGCCAGCAGCCAAGAGGGAGCGGGACAGACAGATACGCAGTATTTT. Translation: CASSQEGAGQTDTQYF.

Only a few counts were recorded for this clonotype. The chain combines TRBV6-6 with TRBJ2-7, with D maybe TRBD1 (5 bases). The CDR3 is made up of 15 amino acids. Deletions cut 5 bases from V and 1 base from J, with 15 bases between. Germline CDR1 MNHNY, CDR2 SVGAGI (reference sequence). The CDR3 protein is CASSVDSFPSYEQYF. CDR3 DNA sequence: TGTGCCAGCAGTGTCGACAGTTTTCCATCCTACGAGCAGTACTTC.

CDR3 sequence: CSASLATGNTEAFF. CDR3 bases: TGCAGTGCTAGCCTCGCAACGGGGAACACTGAAGCTTTCTTT. The chain employs TRBV20-1 and TRBJ1-1; unclear D gene. Germline V gene lookup returns CDR1 DFQATT and CDR2 SNEGSKA (reference sequence). With 3 bases removed from V and 1 base from J, the gap between germline ends came to 12 bases. The CDR3 sequence is 14 residues long.

The V and J genes are TRBV29-1 and TRBJ2-5; 8 nucleotides align to TRBD1. Germline CDR1 reads SQVTM; CDR2 reads ANQGSEA. There are 13 residues in the CDR3. The V segment lost 6 bases and the J segment 1 base; nucleotides outside the gene matches: 4. CDR3: CSVLTGVQETQYF. CDR3 bases: TGCAGCGTGCTGACAGGGGTCCAAGAGACCCAGTACTTC.

This clonotype appeared a few times. The V and J genes are TRBV12-3 or TRBV12-4 and TRBJ1-5; 9 bases match TRBD1. This CDR3 is 15 amino acids long. V shed 1 base, J shed 5 bases, and the junction held 3 bases outside the gene matches. CDR3: CASSLGGTGHQPQHF. The CDR3 bases are TGTGCCAGCAGTTTAGGGGGGACAGGGCATCAGCCCCAGCATTTT.

This clonotype was picked up many times. The rearrangement joins TRBV7-3 to TRBJ2-1; TRBD2 matches 10 bases. V shed 5 bases, J shed 3 bases, and the junction held 4 bases outside the gene matches. Germline CDR1 is SGHTA and CDR2 is FQGTGA. There are 15 residues in the CDR3. The CDR3 sequence: CASSLLAGHYNEQFF. The CDR3 DNA is TGTGCCAGCAGCCTACTAGCGGGGCACTACAATGAGCAGTTCTTC.

This sequence joins TRBV24-1 and TRBJ2-7, with D possibly TRBD1 on 5 matching bases. The CDR3 totals 17 residues. V was shortened by 6 bases and J by 4 bases, with 24 bases between the two germline ends. Germline assignment: CDR1 KGHDR and CDR2 SFDVKD. The CDR3 DNA reads TGTGCCACCAGTCTGACAGACAGACTGGTAAGGGAATACGAGCAGTACTTC. Translated: CATSLTDRLVREYEQYF.

The genes are TRBV6-2 or TRBV6-3 and TRBJ2-5; possible D gene TRBD2, 7 bases. V was shortened by 0 bases and J by 5 bases, with 19 bases between the two germline ends. The CDR3 totals 17 residues. From germline, CDR1 is MNHEY and CDR2 SVGEGT. DNA of the CDR3: TGTGCCAGCAGTTACTCAGGGGGAGGGTTGGCGAGGGAGACCCAGTACTTC. Encoded protein: CASSYSGGGLARETQYF.

The chain links TRBV7-9 to TRBJ2-1; the D gene is possibly TRBD2 (5 bases). The V and J ends lost 2 bases and 4 bases respectively, with 9 bases between them. The CDR3 extends over 14 amino acids. Germline lookup yields CDR1 SEHNR and CDR2 FQNEAQ (reference sequence). This chain's CDR3 is CASSLRLNYNEQFF. The CDR3 nucleotides are TGTGCCAGCAGCTTAAGACTAAATTACAATGAGCAGTTCTTC.

The chain couples TRBV7-2 to TRBJ2-2; 8 bases map to TRBD1. The length of the CDR3 is 16 residues. The germline CDR1 and CDR2 sequences are SGHTA and FQGNSA. The V gene end was trimmed by 2 bases and the J gene end by 6 bases; junction bases not matched to a gene: 8. CDR3 loop: CASSLSQGARAGELFF. CDR3 DNA sequence: TGTGCCAGCAGCTTAAGTCAGGGGGCGCGAGCCGGGGAGCTGTTTTTT.

This clonotype has more than one count but fewer than ten. V usage is TRBV7-6 and J usage is TRBJ2-3, with 11 bases aligning to TRBD2. Looked up from germline, CDR1 is SGHVS and CDR2 is FNYEAQ. With 1 base clipped from V and 5 bases from J, the junction kept 5 bases outside the gene matches. The CDR3 is made up of 16 amino acids. In nucleotides, the CDR3 is TGTGCCAGCAGCTTAGTTGCGCTAGCGGGGGGAGATACGCAGTATTTT. Encoded protein: CASSLVALAGGDTQYF.

This clonotype was counted a few times. The chain couples TRBV7-2 to TRBJ1-1, with 7 bases aligning to TRBD1. CDR1 is SGHTA, CDR2 FQGNSA, per germline. The V and J ends lost 5 bases and 5 bases, in that order; junction bases with no gene match: 8. CDR3 length: 14 residues. CDR3 coding DNA: TGTGCCAGCAGCGGGACAGCCCCGGGGACTGAAGCTTTCTTT. This sequence encodes CASSGTAPGTEAFF.

This clonotype was detected a few times. The CDR3 coding sequence is TGTGCCAGCAGCATAGGGGGACAGGGGACTGAAGCTTTCTTT. Encoded protein: CASSIGGQGTEAFF. The chain employs TRBV28 and TRBJ1-1; the match to TRBD1 covers 10 bases. After removal of 6 bases from V and 5 bases from J, the junction contained 6 bases not matched to a gene. The CDR3 is 14 residues long. The germline V gene has CDR1 MDHEN and CDR2 SYDVKM.

In its sample, this clonotype was seen many times. The chain employs TRBV7-2 and TRBJ2-3; D may be TRBD2 (6 bases). The V gene's germline CDR1 is SGHTA and CDR2 FQGNSA. Deletions cut 2 bases from V and 1 base from J, with 13 bases between. This CDR3 has 16 residues. This CDR3 is CASSLYITGGTDTQYF. CDR3 in DNA: TGTGCCAGCAGCTTATATATTACGGGAGGCACAGATACGCAGTATTTT. Looking up the rest from reference TRBV7-2 and TRBJ2-3 gives the full variable domain: GAGVSQSPSNKVTEKGKDVELRCDPISGHTALYWYRQSLGQGLEFLIYFQGNSAPDKSGLPSDRFSAERTGGSVSTLTIQRTQQEDSAVYLCASSLYITGGTDTQYFGPGTRLTVL.

This clonotype appeared a few times. The genes are TRBV28 and TRBJ2-5, with D maybe TRBD1 (5 bases). V lost 5 bases and J lost 1, with 14 bases in between. Germline-derived CDR1 and CDR2 are MDHEN and SYDVKM. The CDR3 has 15 residues. The CDR3 sequence is CASSITSGSQETQYF. The CDR3 nucleotides are TGTGCCAGCAGTATCACATCAGGGTCCCAAGAGACCCAGTACTTC.

This clonotype was counted only a few times. V and J are TRBV6-8 and TRBJ2-3; TRBD2 matches 10 bases. Germline values: CDR1 MNHGY, CDR2 SAAAGT. The J segment lost 2 bases and the V segment lost 6 bases, leaving 14 bases of the junction unmatched. CDR3 size: 18 residues. CDR3 DNA: TGTGCCAGCAGGAGGGGAGCGGGGGGGCCCGTTGCCACAGATACGCAGTATTTT. Protein product: CASRRGAGGPVATDTQYF.

V gene TRBV9 combines with J gene TRBJ2-7; D not resolved. Trimming removed 0 bases from V and 5 bases from J, with 9 bases in between. CDR3 length equals 13 residues. CDR1 and CDR2 (germline): SGDLS, YYNGEE. CDR3: CASSVGAGNEQYF. The CDR3 nucleotides are TGTGCCAGCAGCGTAGGGGCAGGCAACGAGCAGTACTTC.

The rearrangement joins TRBV19 to TRBJ1-1; TRBD1 matches at 7 bases. From germline, CDR1 is LNHDA and CDR2 SQIVND (reference sequence). The CDR3 covers 13 residues. With V trimmed by 9 bases and J by 4 bases, 8 bases remained unmatched. CDR3 sequence reads: CASKQGSGTEAFF. The CDR3 DNA follows: TGTGCCAGCAAACAGGGGTCGGGCACTGAAGCTTTCTTT.

The DNA for the CDR3 is TGTGCCAGCAGTCTCCTCACAGCGGGAGTCGAATATTTT. Its translation: CASSLLTAGVEYF. The rearrangement joins TRBV28 to TRBJ2-3; 8 bases are shared with TRBD2. The CDR3 covers 13 residues. Germline V gene data show CDR1 as MDHEN and CDR2 as SYDVKM. J lost 15 bases, V lost 5 bases, and 13 bases had no gene match.

This clonotype was counted many times. The chain recombines TRBV7-8 with TRBJ1-1, with 7 nucleotides matching TRBD1. From germline, CDR1 is SGHVS and CDR2 FQNEAQ. This CDR3 comprises 15 residues. The V gene end was trimmed by 3 bases and the J gene end by 7 bases; junction bases not matched to a gene: 11. The CDR3 bases are TGTGCCAGCAGCTTGAGAGCCAGGGGGGTTGTTGAAGCTTTCTTT. It specifies CASSLRARGVVEAFF.

This clonotype has just a few counts. V usage is TRBV5-6 and J usage is TRBJ1-1; D remains unclear. This CDR3 spans 13 amino acids. Looked up from germline, CDR1 is SGHDT and CDR2 is YYEEEE. The V gene lost 3 bases and the J gene lost 5 bases, with 11 bases spanning the gap. The chain's CDR3 is CASSSNGITEAFF. Written as DNA, the CDR3 is TGTGCCAGCAGCTCCAACGGCATAACTGAAGCTTTCTTT.

In its sample, this clonotype was seen a few times. Here the CDR3 DNA reads TGTGCCAGCAGCTTACCCGTCGGACAGGCTTTCTTT. The encoded protein is CASSLPVGQAFF. V is TRBV7-3 and J is TRBJ1-1; TRBD1 is a possible D gene (6 bases). Germline V gene data show CDR1 as SGHTA and CDR2 as FQGTGA. V was shortened by 2 bases and J by 11 bases, with 12 bases between the two germline ends. CDR3 size: 12 residues. Full variable domain (rest looked up from reference TRBV7-3 and TRBJ1-1): GAGVSQTPSNKVTEKGKYVELRCDPISGHTALYWYRQSLGQGPEFLIYFQGTGAADDSGLPNDRFFAVRPEGSVSTLKIQRTERGDSAVYLCASSLPVGQAFFGQGTRLTVV.

This clonotype was seen only a few times. The chain couples TRBV7-3 to TRBJ1-2, with a tentative D call TRBD1 (5 bases). The CDR3 has 16 amino acids. Trimming pared 2 bases from V and 8 bases from J, leaving 21 bases between. CDR1 is SGHTA, CDR2 FQGTGA, per germline. The CDR3 bases are TGTGCCAGCAGCTTATTCGCAGGGCCCCAGGAAGGCGGCTACACCTTC. It yields the protein CASSLFAGPQEGGYTF.

Here the CDR3 DNA reads TGTGCCAGCAGCTCCGGGACAGAGATTTCTGATACGCAGTATTTT. Encoded protein: CASSSGTEISDTQYF. The chain couples TRBV7-6 to TRBJ2-3; 7 bases fit TRBD1. This CDR3 comprises 15 residues. V shed 4 bases, J shed 6 bases, and the junction held 10 bases outside the gene matches. Per germline, CDR1 SGHVS and CDR2 FNYEAQ.

The V gene is TRBV2, the J gene TRBJ1-2, with D possibly being TRBD1 (6 bases). CDR1 SNHLY and CDR2 FYNNEI come from the germline V gene. The V end was cut by 3 bases, the J end by 6 bases, with 14 bases between. The CDR3 is 14 residues long. CDR3 bases: TGTGCCAGCAGTGAGGAGGCCAGGGGTGATGGCTACACCTTC. It encodes CASSEEARGDGYTF.